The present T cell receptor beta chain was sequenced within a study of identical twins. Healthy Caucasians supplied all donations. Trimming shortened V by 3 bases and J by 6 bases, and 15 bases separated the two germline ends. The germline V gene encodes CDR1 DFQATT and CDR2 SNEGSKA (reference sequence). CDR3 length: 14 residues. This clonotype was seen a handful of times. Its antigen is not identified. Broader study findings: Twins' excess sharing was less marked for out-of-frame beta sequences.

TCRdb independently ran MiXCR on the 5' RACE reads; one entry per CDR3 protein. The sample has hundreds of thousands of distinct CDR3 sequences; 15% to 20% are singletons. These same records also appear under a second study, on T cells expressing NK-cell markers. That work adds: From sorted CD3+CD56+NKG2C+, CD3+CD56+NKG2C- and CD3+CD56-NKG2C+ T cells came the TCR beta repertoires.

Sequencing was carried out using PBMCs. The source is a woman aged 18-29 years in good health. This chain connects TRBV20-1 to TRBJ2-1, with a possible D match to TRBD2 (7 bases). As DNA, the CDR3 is TGCAGTGCTAGTCGAGCGGGACACCTCAATGAGCAGTTCTTC. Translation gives CSASRAGHLNEQFF.